These 17 T cell receptor beta chains came from one sample sequenced in a study of regulatory and conventional T cells in RAG deficiency. TCRdb's copy holds only in-frame clones and misses some; the assay was immunoSEQ multiplex PCR. Among 29,000 or so clones, around 96% were seen once, and the ten largest hold approximately 0.18%. Conventional CD4+ T cells were sorted from blood as CD25-low CD127-high cells. This sample also belongs to another study, concerning regulatory T cells. That investigation notes: Amplification used 52 TRBV primers and 13 TRBJ primers.

The sample was CD25- CD4+ T cells sorted from blood. All receptors come from a human donor in good health.

The chain has TRBV18 and TRBJ2-7; TRBD1 matches at 8 bases. Germline CDR1 is KGHSH and CDR2 is LQKENI. The V segment lost 3 bases and the J segment 3 bases; nucleotides outside the gene matches: 7. The length of the CDR3 is 15 residues. The CDR3 loop reads CASSPGQVGIYEQYF. The CDR3 nucleotides are TGTGCCAGCTCACCGGGACAGGTAGGGATCTACGAGCAGTACTTC.

The CDR3 loop is CASSTDLGTNYEQYF. The DNA for the CDR3 is TGTGCCAGTAGTACCGATTTGGGGACAAACTACGAGCAGTACTTC. The chain links TRBV19 to TRBJ2-7; possibly TRBD1 for D (6 bases). The V end was cut by 4 bases, the J end by 3 bases, with 16 bases between. The CDR3 has 15 residues. In germline, CDR1 is LNHDA, CDR2 SQIVND (reference sequence). Looking up the rest from reference TRBV19 and TRBJ2-7 gives the full variable domain: DGGITQSPKYLFRKEGQNVTLSCEQNLNHDAMYWYRQDPGQGLRLIYYSQIVNDFQKGDIAEGYSVSREKKESFPLTVTSAQKNPTAFYLCASSTDLGTNYEQYFGPGTRLTVT.

The chain links TRBV5-4 to TRBJ1-1, with TRBD1 identical over 7 bases. CDR3 length: 16 residues. Germline V gives CDR1 SGHNT, CDR2 YYREEE (reference sequence). Losses at the gene ends were 4 bases for V and 0 bases for J; bases not matched to a gene: 9. As DNA, the CDR3 is TGTGCCAGCAGCCCCTCAGGGGGGAAGATGAACACTGAAGCTTTCTTT. It codes for CASSPSGGKMNTEAFF. Full variable domain (rest looked up from reference TRBV5-4 and TRBJ1-1): ETGVTQSPTHLIKTRGQQVTLRCSSQSGHNTVSWYQQALGQGPQFIFQYYREEENGRGNFPPRFSGLQFPNYSSELNVNALELDDSALYLCASSPSGGKMNTEAFFGQGTRLTVV.

The V and J genes are TRBV5-6 and TRBJ1-1, with 9 bases identical to TRBD1. Germline V gene sequence: CDR1 SGHDT, CDR2 YYEEEE. Unmatched junction bases numbered 3, after V lost 3 bases and J lost 3 bases. CDR3 length: 14 amino acids. The CDR3 sequence is CASSYRTGDTEAFF. As DNA, the CDR3 is TGTGCCAGCAGCTACCGGACAGGGGACACTGAAGCTTTCTTT.

The chain has TRBV28 and TRBJ1-3; maybe TRBD1 (6 bases). Germline V CDR1 and CDR2: MDHEN, SYDVKM. The CDR3 totals 16 residues. V dropped 6 bases and J dropped 0 bases, with 15 bases sitting between them. The CDR3 nucleotides read TGTGCCAGCAGGGGATCTGGGGGCCCCTCTGGAAACACCATATATTTT. Amino acids: CASRGSGGPSGNTIYF.

The chain carries TRBV30 and TRBJ1-3; no reliable D call. Germline CDR1 and CDR2: GTSNPN and SVGIG (reference sequence). The CDR3 extends over 16 amino acids. Trimming took off 2 bases at V and 0 bases at J, with 14 bases between the two ends. This CDR3 reads CAWSLPHTVSGNTIYF. The CDR3 coding sequence is TGTGCCTGGAGTCTCCCCCACACAGTCTCTGGAAACACCATATATTTT.

The chain is built from TRBV5-1 and TRBJ2-1; 13 bases agree with TRBD2. J was trimmed by 9 bases and V by 2 bases; bases with no gene match: 11. The germline V gene encodes CDR1 SGHRS and CDR2 YFSETQ. There are 17 residues in the CDR3. The CDR3 region has the DNA TGCGCCAGCAGCTTTACTAGCGGGGGGGCCGGTCGAAGTGAGCAGTTCTTC. As protein: CASSFTSGGAGRSEQFF. The full variable domain, with the rest looked up from reference TRBV5-1 and TRBJ2-1, is KAGVTQTPRYLIKTRGQQVTLSCSPISGHRSVSWYQQTPGQGLQFLFEYFSETQRNKGNFPGRFSGRQFSNSRSEMNVSTLELGDSALYLCASSFTSGGAGRSEQFFGPGTRLTVL.

V usage is TRBV5-1 and J usage is TRBJ1-1; possible D gene TRBD1, 6 bases. V was trimmed by 3 bases and J by 0 bases, leaving 21 bases between them. CDR1 and CDR2 from the germline V gene are SGHRS and YFSETQ. The length of the CDR3 is 18 residues. The CDR3 DNA reads as TGCGCCAGCAGCTGGAAGGGACACGGGGTTCGGTTGAACACTGAAGCTTTCTTT. Its protein is CASSWKGHGVRLNTEAFF.

The table lists this clone with a few counts. The CDR3 sequence is CASGLGEVAGGSTDTQYF. The DNA for the CDR3 is TGTGCTAGTGGTTTGGGTGAGGTAGCGGGGGGATCCACAGATACGCAGTATTTT. The chain is built from TRBV12-5 and TRBJ2-3, with 10 positions matching TRBD2. J lost 2 bases, V lost 1 base, and 9 bases had no gene match. The germline gives CDR1 LGHNT, CDR2 FRNRAP. The CDR3 totals 18 residues.

The chain couples TRBV7-3 to TRBJ2-7; D gene unclear. CDR1 is SGHTA, CDR2 FQGTGA, per germline. V lost 2 bases to trimming and J lost 8 bases, with 13 bases between them. This CDR3 contains 13 residues. The CDR3 sequence: CASSLGPEWQQYF. The CDR3 DNA reads TGTGCCAGCAGCTTAGGTCCAGAATGGCAGCAGTACTTC.

This chain uses TRBV5-6 with TRBJ2-1; 10 positions match TRBD1. The ends lost 4 bases at V and 4 bases at J; junction bases unmatched: 8. The CDR3 totals 16 residues. CDR1 SGHDT and CDR2 YYEEEE come from the germline V gene. The CDR3 reads CASSITGTGVYNEQFF. For the CDR3, the DNA is TGTGCCAGCAGCATCACCGGGACAGGGGTATACAATGAGCAGTTCTTC.

V is TRBV5-1 and J is TRBJ1-1, with TRBD1 as a possible D gene (5 bases). Looked up from germline, CDR1 is SGHRS and CDR2 is YFSETQ. Trimming stripped 6 bases from V and 4 bases from J, with 16 bases between. The CDR3 length is 14 residues. The CDR3, as DNA: TGCGCCAGCACCCTAACAGGACGCGGCACTGAAGCTTTCTTT. Residues: CASTLTGRGTEAFF.

V gene TRBV6-4 combines with J gene TRBJ2-7; 10 bases match TRBD1. This CDR3 has 16 residues. Unmatched junction bases numbered 7, after V lost 0 bases and J lost 5 bases. Germline loops: CDR1 MRHNA, CDR2 SNTAGT. The CDR3 region is CASSDSVGQGKDEQYF. Written as DNA, the CDR3 is TGTGCCAGCAGTGACTCGGTGGGACAGGGGAAGGACGAGCAGTACTTC.

The chain combines TRBV18 with TRBJ1-6, with D possibly TRBD1 on 6 matching bases. The CDR3 contains 15 residues. Germline CDR1 and CDR2: KGHSH and LQKENI. The V and J ends lost 4 bases and 9 bases respectively, with 16 bases between them. The CDR3 nucleotides read TGTGCCAGCTCACTCGGACAGTCTCCGGGTTCACCCCTCCACTTT. Its translation is CASSLGQSPGSPLHF.

The chain has TRBV9 and TRBJ1-3; the D is unclear. This CDR3 has 15 residues. V gave up 0 bases and J gave up 2 bases, with 9 bases separating them. CDR1 and CDR2 from the germline V gene are SGDLS and YYNGEE. CDR3 amino acids: CASSVGSRPGNTIYF. CDR3 nucleotides: TGTGCCAGCAGCGTAGGGAGTCGCCCTGGAAACACCATATATTTT.

The rearrangement joins TRBV19 to TRBJ2-3; TRBD2 might be the D (6 bases). This CDR3 comprises 17 residues. With 4 bases removed from V and 2 bases from J, the gap between germline ends came to 19 bases. Germline loops: CDR1 LNHDA, CDR2 SQIVND (reference sequence). The CDR3 DNA reads as TGTGCCAGTAGTACCCAGACTAGTCAATCCCCCACAGATACGCAGTATTTT. Residues: CASSTQTSQSPTDTQYF.

The CDR3 DNA follows: TGTGCCAGTAGCCGCATAGCGGGGGACACAGATACGCAGTATTTT. Translation: CASSRIAGDTDTQYF. The chain joins TRBV19 to TRBJ2-3, with 9 bases matching TRBD2. The CDR3 consists of 15 residues. The junction had 6 bases not matched to a gene; V was cut back by 6 bases and J by 2 bases. Germline V CDR1 and CDR2: LNHDA, SQIVND (reference sequence).